This paragraph covers one T cell receptor beta chain sequence. The data were obtained in a study of T cell responses to AZD1222 COVID-19 vaccine. Germline V CDR1 and CDR2: SGHTA, FQGNSA. The ends lost 3 bases at V and 2 bases at J; junction bases unmatched: 5. The CDR3 spans 15 residues. Clones were sequenced by immunoSEQ multiplex PCR, and TCRdb holds only the in-frame ones, with some missing. The sample contains fewer than 85,000 clones, around 86% of which appear only once. This sequence originates from an adult who received the AZD1222 COVID-19 vaccine. The source was peripheral blood, collected 28 days after the second AZD1222 dose. V usage is TRBV7-2 and J usage is TRBJ2-5; TRBD1 aligns across 8 bases. The CDR3 is CASSFGDRGQETQYF. The CDR3 coding sequence is TGTGCCAGCAGCTTCGGAGACAGGGGACAAGAGACCCAGTACTTC.